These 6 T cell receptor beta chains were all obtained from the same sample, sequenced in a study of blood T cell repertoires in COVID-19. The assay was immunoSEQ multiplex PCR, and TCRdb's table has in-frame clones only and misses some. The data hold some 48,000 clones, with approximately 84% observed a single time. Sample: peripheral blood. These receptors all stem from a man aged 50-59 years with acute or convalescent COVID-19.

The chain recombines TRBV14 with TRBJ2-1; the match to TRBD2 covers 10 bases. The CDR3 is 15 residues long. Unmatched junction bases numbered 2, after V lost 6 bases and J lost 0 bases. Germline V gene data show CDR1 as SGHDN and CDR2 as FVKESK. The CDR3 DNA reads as TGTGCCAGCAGAAGCGGGGGGGCCTCCTACAATGAGCAGTTCTTC. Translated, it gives CASRSGGASYNEQFF.

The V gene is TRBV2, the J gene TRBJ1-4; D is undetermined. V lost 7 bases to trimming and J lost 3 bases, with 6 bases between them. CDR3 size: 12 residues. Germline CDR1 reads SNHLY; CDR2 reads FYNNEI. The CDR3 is CASKESNEKLFF. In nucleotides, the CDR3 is TGTGCCAGCAAGGAGTCTAATGAAAAACTGTTTTTT.

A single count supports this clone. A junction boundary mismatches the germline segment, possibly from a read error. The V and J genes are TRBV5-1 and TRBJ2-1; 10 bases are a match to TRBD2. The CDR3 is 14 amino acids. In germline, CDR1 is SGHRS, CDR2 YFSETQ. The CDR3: CASSFATSGANWIF. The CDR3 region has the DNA TGCGCCAGCAGCTTTGCTACTAGCGGGGCCAATTGGATCTTC.

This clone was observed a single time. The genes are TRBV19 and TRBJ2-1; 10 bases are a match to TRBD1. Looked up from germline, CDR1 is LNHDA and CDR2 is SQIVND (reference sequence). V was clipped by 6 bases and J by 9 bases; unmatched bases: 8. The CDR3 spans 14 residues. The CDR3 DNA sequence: TGTGCCAGTAGAAGGGGACAGGGGTTCGGTGAGCAGTTCTTC. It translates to CASRRGQGFGEQFF.

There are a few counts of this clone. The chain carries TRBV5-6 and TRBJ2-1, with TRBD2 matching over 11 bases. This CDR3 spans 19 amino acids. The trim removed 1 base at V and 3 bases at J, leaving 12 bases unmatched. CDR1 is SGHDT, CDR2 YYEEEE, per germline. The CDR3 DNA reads TGTGCCAGCAGCTTGTGGGGGAGGTGGGGACTAGCGGACTACAATGAGCAGTTCTTC. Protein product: CASSLWGRWGLADYNEQFF.

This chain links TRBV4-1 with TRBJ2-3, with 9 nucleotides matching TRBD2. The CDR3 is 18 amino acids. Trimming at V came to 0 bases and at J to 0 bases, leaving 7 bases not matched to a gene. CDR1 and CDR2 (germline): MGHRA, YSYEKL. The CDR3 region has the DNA TGCGCCAGCAGCCAAGATCGACTAGCGGAACCTAGCACAGATACGCAGTATTTT. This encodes CASSQDRLAEPSTDTQYF.